The clone carrying this TCR beta chain showed up just a few times. The source of the sample is a study of regulatory T cells in long-lasting Graves disease. Arm-PCR of CDR3 regions and iRepertoire HTBI primers were the basis on which TCR beta libraries were built. MiXCR was run by TCRdb on the multiplex PCR reads, yielding one entry per CDR3 protein. The sample yields about 430,000 distinct CDR3 sequences, roughly 21% seen once. The time point here: persistent/refractory GD, antithyroid drugs over 5 years with positive TRAb. RNA isolated from PBMCs was used to make the TCR library. The length of the CDR3 is 14 residues. V dropped 6 bases and J dropped 1; count of bases not matched to a gene: 3. Germline loops: CDR1 SGHVS, CDR2 FNYEAQ.

The clonotype comes from a female donor with Graves disease. The source material was peripheral blood mononuclear cells (PBMCs), sampled when the disease was refractory, from a patient treated with antithyroid drugs. The genes are TRBV7-6 and TRBJ2-3; 8 bases match TRBD1. The CDR3 sequence: CASSPTGGTDTQYF. CDR3 bases: TGTGCCAGCAGTCCGACAGGGGGCACAGATACGCAGTATTTT.